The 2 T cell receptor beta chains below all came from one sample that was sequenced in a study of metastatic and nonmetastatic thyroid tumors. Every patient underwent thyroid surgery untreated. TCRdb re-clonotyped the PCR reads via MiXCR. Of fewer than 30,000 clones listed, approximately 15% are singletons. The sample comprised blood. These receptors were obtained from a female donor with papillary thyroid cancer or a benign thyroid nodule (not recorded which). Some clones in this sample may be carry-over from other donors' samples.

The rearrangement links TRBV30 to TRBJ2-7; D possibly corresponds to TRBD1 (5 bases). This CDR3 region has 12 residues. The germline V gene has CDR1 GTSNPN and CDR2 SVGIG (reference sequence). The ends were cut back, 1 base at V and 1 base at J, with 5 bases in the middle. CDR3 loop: CAWSAGSYEQYF. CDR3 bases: TGTGCCTGGAGTGCAGGGTCCTACGAGCAGTACTTC.

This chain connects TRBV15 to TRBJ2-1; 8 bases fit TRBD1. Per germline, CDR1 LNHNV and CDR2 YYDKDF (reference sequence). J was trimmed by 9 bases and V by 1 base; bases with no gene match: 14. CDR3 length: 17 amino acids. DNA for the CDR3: TGTGCCACCAGCAGAGTGGACATTCGGTACAGGGGGATTGAGCAGTTCTTC. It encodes CATSRVDIRYRGIEQFF.